These T cell receptor beta chains were read from a single sample in a study of blood T cell repertoires in COVID-19. TCRdb keeps only in-frame clones here, not all; method: immunoSEQ multiplex PCR. The sample contains 220,000 or so clones, around 84% of which appear only once. Sequenced sample: peripheral blood. These TCRs come from an older woman who had recovered from COVID-19. Each CDR3 is given with its conserved first and last residue. A D gene is named only where the DNA matches it firmly. Clone size, where shown, is once, few, many, or a class for clones that have expanded.

TRBV2	TRBJ2-3	TRBD2	few	TGTGCCAGCAGTACTAGCGGGGGGGTAACAGATACGCAGTATTTT	CASSTSGGVTDTQYF
TRBV7-2	TRBJ2-2	-	-	TGTGCCAGCAGCCGGGGACTTTCCGGGGAGCTGTTTTTT	CASSRGLSGELFF
TRBV6-5	TRBJ2-7	TRBD1	few	TGTGCCAGCAGTTATGAATCCGGGACAGGGTACGAGCAGTACTTC	CASSYESGTGYEQYF
TRBV27	TRBJ1-1	-	-	TGTGCCAGCAGTTTATCGGCCCTCATGAACACTGAAGCTTTCTTT	CASSLSALMNTEAFF
TRBV7-8	TRBJ2-7	-	-	TGTGCCAGCAGCTGGGGTCGGGGCAGGGGTGATAAATCCTACGAGCAGTACTTC	CASSWGRGRGDKSYEQYF
TRBV7-3	TRBJ1-6	-	-	TGTGCCAGCAGCTTACGACAGAATAATTCACCCCTCCACTTT	CASSLRQNNSPLHF
TRBV20-1	TRBJ1-1	-	-	TGCAGTGCTAGCTCCCACACTGAAGCTTTCTTT	CSASSHTEAFF
TRBV5-4	TRBJ1-2	-	-	TGTGCCAGCAGCCCCCCGCAGGGGTACGGCTACACCTTC	CASSPPQGYGYTF
TRBV5-1	TRBJ2-5	-	-	TGCGCCAGCAGCCCGGGGAGTAACGGGGAGACCCAGTACTTC	CASSPGSNGETQYF
TRBV10-3	TRBJ1-1	-	-	TGTGCCATCAGCAGGGTCGACACTGAAGCTTTCTTT	CAISRVDTEAFF
TRBV6-1	TRBJ2-3	-	-	TGTGCCAGCAGTGAATGGAGCGGTTCTAGCACAGATACGCAGTATTTT	CASSEWSGSSTDTQYF
TRBV18	TRBJ1-4	TRBD1	-	TGTGCCAGCTCGCCGGGACAGGGGGATGAAAAACTGTTTTTT	CASSPGQGDEKLFF
TRBV19	TRBJ1-2	-	-	TGTGCCAGTAGTACCAGAGAACGGGGGGCTAACTATGGCTACACCTTC	CASSTRERGANYGYTF
TRBV18	TRBJ1-5	TRBD1	-	TGTGCCAGCTCACCATCCCCGGAGGGGGCCCAGCCCCAGCATTTT	CASSPSPEGAQPQHF
TRBV19	TRBJ2-4	TRBD1	-	TGTGCCAGTAGTATACTAGGGGGCGAGGGGTTTGGGGACATTCAGTACTTC	CASSILGGEGFGDIQYF
TRBV11-2	TRBJ2-2	-	-	TGTGCCAGCAGCCAGGTGCGGGGGCCCCACACCGGGGAGCTGTTTTTT	CASSQVRGPHTGELFF
TRBV27	TRBJ2-5	TRBD1	few	TGTGCCAGCAGTGGGGTAGGGGGCGGGACCCAGTACTTC	CASSGVGGGTQYF
TRBV5-4	TRBJ2-5	TRBD2	-	TGTGCCAGCAGCTTGGAGACCGGGCTAGCGGGGGATGAGACCCAGTACTTC	CASSLETGLAGDETQYF
TRBV6-2/TRBV6-3	TRBJ2-1	TRBD1	many	TGTGCCAGCAGTTATGGCCCCGGGACAGGCCACAATGAGCAGTTCTTC	CASSYGPGTGHNEQFF
TRBV9	TRBJ1-2	-	once	TGTGCCAGCAGCAAAGAGTTTCCCCCTTATGGCTACACCTTC	CASSKEFPPYGYTF
TRBV5-1	TRBJ2-2	-	once	TGCGCCAGCAGCGGGCTACGTGGCACCGGGGAGCTGTTTTTT	CASSGLRGTGELFF
TRBV3-1/TRBV3-2	TRBJ1-2	TRBD1	-	TGTGCCAGCAGCAAGCAGTACAGGGGAGTGATCTATGGCTACACCTTC	CASSKQYRGVIYGYTF
TRBV9	TRBJ2-1	-	-	TGTGCCAGCAGCGTAGCCGGGTTCAACTACAATGAGCAGTTCTTC	CASSVAGFNYNEQFF
TRBV10-3	TRBJ2-5	TRBD2	-	TGTGCCATCAGTCGACTAGCGGGGGGCGTTTCCGGTGAGACCCAGTACTTC	CAISRLAGGVSGETQYF
TRBV10-3	TRBJ2-7	TRBD1	-	TGTGCCATCAGTGAGAGACAGGGCTACGAGCAGTACTTC	CAISERQGYEQYF
TRBV19	TRBJ1-1	TRBD1	-	TGTGCCAGTAGTCAGGACAGGGGGAACACTGAAGCTTTCTTT	CASSQDRGNTEAFF
TRBV20-1	TRBJ2-5	-	-	TGCAGTGCTAGAGATAGAGAGACCCAGTACTTC	CSARDRETQYF
TRBV13	TRBJ2-5	-	-	TGTGCCAGCAGCTTTTCGGGGACCCAGTACTTC	CASSFSGTQYF
TRBV9	TRBJ2-1	-	-	TGTGCCAGCAGCGTAGTTCCTAGCCCGAGCTCCTACAATGAGCAGTTCTTC	CASSVVPSPSSYNEQFF
TRBV4-3	TRBJ2-7	-	-	TGCGCCAGCAGCTACTCAGGGACGGGGGAAACCTACGAGCAGTACTTC	CASSYSGTGETYEQYF
TRBV4-1	TRBJ1-3	-	once	TGCGCCAGCAGCCGTTCCTCAGGGTTTCGGAACACCATATATTTT	CASSRSSGFRNTIYF
TRBV11-2	TRBJ1-1	-	-	TGTGCCAGCAGCTTGGCGGGAGTTGAAGCTTTCTTT	CASSLAGVEAFF
TRBV2	TRBJ2-7	TRBD1	-	TGTGCCAGCAGTGAAGGGCCCCGGGACAGGGGCTACGAGCAGTACTTC	CASSEGPRDRGYEQYF
TRBV27	TRBJ2-1	-	-	TGTGCCAGCAGTTTGGTAGGGGGGGGCAATGAGCAGTTCTTC	CASSLVGGGNEQFF
TRBV7-2	TRBJ2-5	TRBD1	-	TGTGCCAGCAGCTTAGTGGACAGGGGGTCGGGGACCCAGTACTTC	CASSLVDRGSGTQYF
TRBV5-1	TRBJ2-3	-	-	TGCGCCACCAATGCCGGACTGAGCACAGATACGCAGTATTTT	CATNAGLSTDTQYF
TRBV20-1	TRBJ2-1	-	few	TGCAGTGCTATCCCGGTAAATGAGCAGTTCTTC	CSAIPVNEQFF
TRBV9	TRBJ1-1	TRBD1	once	TGTGCCAGCAGCAAGGACAGGGGGCACACTGAAGCTTTCTTT	CASSKDRGHTEAFF
TRBV24-1	TRBJ1-1	-	-	TGTGCCACCAGGAACCTCGGGGTAGGACACACTGAAGCTTTCTTT	CATRNLGVGHTEAFF
TRBV5-4	TRBJ1-1	TRBD1	-	TGTGCCAGCAGCTTGGACCAGGGGGTACTGAACACTGAAGCTTTCTTT	CASSLDQGVLNTEAFF
TRBV5-4	TRBJ2-3	TRBD1	once	TGTGCCAGCAGCTCTATGACAGGGGAATACACAGATACGCAGTATTTT	CASSSMTGEYTDTQYF
TRBV29-1	TRBJ1-2	-	-	TGCAGCGTTGACAGGTCGGATAACTATGGCTACACCTTC	CSVDRSDNYGYTF
TRBV19	TRBJ1-4	-	-	TGTGCCAGTAGTATACGAGGGACTAATGAAAAACTGTTTTTT	CASSIRGTNEKLFF
TRBV6-1	TRBJ2-7	-	-	TGTGCCAGCAGTGACCCGAGGGTGTGGCAGTACTTC	CASSDPRVWQYF